This T cell receptor beta chain was recovered during a study of cytomegalovirus exposure and HLA in healthy donors. PCR used 60 Vbeta primers and 13 Jbeta primers. Profiled with immunoSEQ multiplex PCR; TCRdb holds only in-frame clones, not every one. The sample lists about 92,000 clones, approximately 71% occurring once. This clone has more than one count but fewer than ten. The antigen is not known. V lost 3 bases to trimming and J lost 6 bases, with 14 bases between them. The CDR3 has 14 residues. From germline, CDR1 is LGHNA and CDR2 YNFKEQ. Study conclusions and caveats: It has been reported that TCR beta sequences accurately predicted the HLA-A and HLA-B alleles of most subjects. TCR beta chain V- and J-gene trimming was linked, in a later analysis, to a missense variant in DCLRE1C.

The material sequenced was PBMCs. The chain recombines TRBV4-2 with TRBJ1-2, with D unresolved. The sequence came from a man in his fifties or sixties in good health and CMV-seronegative. CDR3 DNA: TGTGCCAGCAGCCAGAGGAGGCAGGAGGATGGCTACACCTTC. Encoded protein: CASSQRRQEDGYTF.